Below are 5 T cell receptor beta chains sequenced from a single sample in a study of technical replicates of blood from a few donors. The assay was immunoSEQ multiplex PCR, and TCRdb's table has in-frame clones only and misses some. The sample has 68,000 or so clones, 95% to 97% seen once. Sequenced: T cells isolated from PBMCs. Receptors were obtained from a human donor in good health.

This chain links TRBV18 with TRBJ2-3; 8 positions match TRBD2. V trimming: 1 base; J trimming: 2 bases; junction bases outside the gene matches: 5. This CDR3 spans 16 amino acids. Germline V CDR1 and CDR2: KGHSH, LQKENI. This chain's CDR3 is CASSPLQRENTDTQYF. CDR3 DNA: TGTGCCAGCTCACCACTGCAGCGGGAGAACACAGATACGCAGTATTTT.

The gene calls are TRBV29-1 and TRBJ1-3, with 9 nucleotides matching TRBD1. The length of the CDR3 is 13 residues. Per the germline V gene, CDR1 is SQVTM and CDR2 is ANQGSEA. After removal of 4 bases from V and 7 bases from J, the junction contained 5 bases not matched to a gene. Here the CDR3 DNA reads TGCAGCGTTGCTTGGACAGGGGACAACACCATATATTTT. It translates to CSVAWTGDNTIYF. The variable domain in full, with the rest retrieved from reference TRBV29-1 and TRBJ1-3, is SAVISQKPSRDICQRGTSLTIQCQVDSQVTMMFWYRQQPGQSLTLIATANQGSEATYESGFVIDKFPISRPNLTFSTLTVSNMSPEDSSIYLCSVAWTGDNTIYFGEGSWLTVV.

This clone was found once. This sequence joins TRBV9 and TRBJ2-7; possibly TRBD2 for D (6 bases). The CDR3 sequence is 12 residues long. Germline V CDR1 and CDR2: SGDLS, YYNGEE. Trimming removed 7 bases from V and 5 bases from J, with 13 bases in between. The CDR3 bases are TGTGCCAGCGCGGGACCCCAGGACGAGCAGTACTTC. Residues: CASAGPQDEQYF.

The chain carries TRBV29-1 and TRBJ1-2; TRBD1 matches 8 bases. Germline V CDR1 and CDR2: SQVTM, ANQGSEA. J lost 6 bases, V lost 5 bases, and 8 bases had no gene match. The CDR3 is 13 amino acids. CDR3 in amino acids: CSVRTGWMDGYTF. The CDR3 region has the DNA TGCAGCGTTAGGACAGGGTGGATGGATGGCTACACCTTC.

The rearrangement uses TRBV27 and TRBJ2-7, with 8 bases fitting TRBD1. In germline, CDR1 is MNHEY, CDR2 SMNVEV (reference sequence). The J segment lost 5 bases and the V segment lost 3 bases, leaving 12 bases of the junction unmatched. The CDR3 sequence is 16 residues long. The CDR3 bases are TGTGCCAGCAGTTTTGGGCCCGGGACAGGTCAAGACGAGCAGTACTTC. This encodes CASSFGPGTGQDEQYF.